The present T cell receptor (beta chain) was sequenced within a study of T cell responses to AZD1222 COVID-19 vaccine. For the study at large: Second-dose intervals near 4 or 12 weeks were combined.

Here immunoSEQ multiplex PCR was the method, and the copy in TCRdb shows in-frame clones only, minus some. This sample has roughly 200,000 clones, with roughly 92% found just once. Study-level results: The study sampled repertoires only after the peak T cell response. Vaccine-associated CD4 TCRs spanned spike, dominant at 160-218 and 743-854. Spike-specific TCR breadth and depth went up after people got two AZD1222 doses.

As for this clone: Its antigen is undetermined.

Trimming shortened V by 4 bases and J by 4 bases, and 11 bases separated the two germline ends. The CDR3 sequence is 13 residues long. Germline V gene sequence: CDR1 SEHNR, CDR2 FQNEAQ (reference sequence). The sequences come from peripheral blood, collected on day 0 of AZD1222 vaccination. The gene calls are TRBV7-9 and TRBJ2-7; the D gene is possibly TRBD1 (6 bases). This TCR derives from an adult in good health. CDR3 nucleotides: TGTGCCAGCAGCTCGGGACATAGATACGAGCAGTACTTC. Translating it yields CASSSGHRYEQYF.